The rows below give T cell receptor beta chains drawn from one sample of a study of control samples from healthy donors and cancer patients. Assay: immunoSEQ multiplex PCR; the TCRdb copy retains only in-frame clones and omits some. Of about 140,000 clones listed, 88% are singletons. Sequencing was carried out using blood. These TCRs come from a man younger than 35 in good health. Each CDR3 is given with its conserved first and last residue. Fields, in order: V gene, D gene, clone size, J gene, CDR3 protein, CDR3 DNA. A D gene is named only where the DNA matches it firmly. Size is stated for part of the rows, as once, few or many counts, or as a class when the clone is expanded.

>TRBV19|-|once|TRBJ1-5
CASSPWDSNQPQHF
TGTGCCAGTAGTCCCTGGGACAGCAATCAGCCCCAGCATTTT
>TRBV6-2/TRBV6-3|TRBD1|-|TRBJ2-7
CASSYQQGSPYEQYF
TGTGCCAGCAGTTACCAACAGGGGAGTCCCTACGAGCAGTACTTC
>TRBV3-1/TRBV3-2|-|-|TRBJ1-1
CASSQVEANTEAFF
TGTGCCAGCAGCCAAGTGGAGGCGAACACTGAAGCTTTCTTT
>TRBV28|TRBD1|-|TRBJ1-2
CASSLPQGAPNGYTF
TGTGCCAGCAGTTTGCCACAGGGGGCGCCGAACGGCTACACCTTC
>TRBV28|-|few|TRBJ2-7
CASSRRPREQYF
TGTGCCAGCAGTAGGAGGCCACGCGAGCAGTACTTC
>TRBV5-1|-|once|TRBJ2-7
CASSLDREIYEQYF
TGCGCCAGCAGCTTGGACAGGGAGATCTACGAGCAGTACTTC
>TRBV28|-|once|TRBJ2-5
CASSLGGRGSGETQYF
TGTGCCAGCAGTTTAGGCGGACGTGGTTCGGGGGAGACCCAGTACTTC
>TRBV6-6|-|-|TRBJ1-3
CASSYGVSGNTIYF
TGTGCCAGCAGTTACGGGGTCTCTGGAAACACCATATATTTT
>TRBV7-3|-|few|TRBJ2-2
CASSSDRNTGELFF
TGTGCCAGCAGCTCGGACAGGAACACCGGGGAGCTGTTTTTT
>TRBV7-5|-|-|TRBJ2-1
CARSTQLAGSSYNEQFF
TGTGCCAGAAGCACACAACTAGCGGGGAGCTCCTACAATGAGCAGTTCTTC
>TRBV19|TRBD1|once|TRBJ1-6
CASSMAGGNSPLHF
TGTGCCAGTAGTATGGCAGGGGGTAATTCACCCCTCCACTTT
>TRBV5-1|-|-|TRBJ1-6
CASSLAGLPYNSPLHF
TGCGCCAGCAGCTTGGCTGGTTTGCCCTATAATTCACCCCTCCACTTT
>TRBV18|-|-|TRBJ1-1
CASSLSSGDAGSEAFF
TGTGCCAGCTCACTTTCGTCGGGGGATGCGGGCTCTGAAGCTTTCTTT
>TRBV5-6|TRBD2|-|TRBJ2-3
CASTRGPSSGGEDTQYF
TGTGCCAGCACCCGAGGGCCTTCTAGCGGGGGAGAAGATACGCAGTATTTT
>TRBV5-4|-|-|TRBJ2-7
CASSQRERQTYEQYF
TGTGCCAGCAGTCAACGGGAGAGACAGACCTACGAGCAGTACTTC
>TRBV4-3|-|-|TRBJ2-1
CASSEEVASGQFF
TGCGCCAGCAGCGAAGAAGTGGCGTCCGGGCAGTTCTTC
>TRBV2|-|-|TRBJ2-7
CASNGTPYEQYF
TGTGCCAGCAACGGGACACCCTACGAGCAGTACTTC
>TRBV5-8|-|-|TRBJ1-3
CASSLQSLISGNTIYF
TGTGCCAGCAGCTTGCAGTCCCTCATCTCTGGAAACACCATATATTTT
>TRBV19|-|-|TRBJ1-5
CASSPLGNQPQHF
TGTGCCAGTAGTCCCCTGGGAAATCAGCCCCAGCATTTT
>TRBV14|TRBD1|-|TRBJ1-2
CASSQRGYRGLGGYTF
TGTGCCAGCAGCCAGAGGGGATACAGGGGGCTAGGTGGCTACACCTTC
>TRBV7-2|TRBD1|-|TRBJ1-6
CASSSRTGGHSPLHF
TGTGCCAGCAGCTCCAGGACAGGGGGGCATTCACCCCTCCACTTT
>TRBV28|TRBD2|-|TRBJ2-2
CASSLLAGDTGELFF
TGTGCCAGCAGTTTACTAGCGGGGGACACCGGGGAGCTGTTTTTT
>TRBV18|TRBD2|-|TRBJ2-7
CASSPRTGGDYEQYF
TGTGCCAGCTCACCACGGACGGGGGGGGACTACGAGCAGTACTTC
>TRBV7-2|TRBD2|-|TRBJ2-7
CASSSNSGGASVGEQYF
TGTGCCAGCAGCTCTAATAGCGGGGGGGCATCCGTGGGCGAGCAGTACTTC
>TRBV28|-|-|TRBJ1-4
CASSTLESAGEGEKLFF
TGTGCCAGCAGCACCTTGGAGTCGGCAGGGGAGGGAGAAAAACTGTTTTTT
>TRBV7-2|-|-|TRBJ1-2
CASSLSDSVEGYTF
TGTGCCAGCAGCCTATCAGACTCGGTTGAAGGCTACACCTTC
>TRBV18|-|-|TRBJ2-3
CASSPAFRGTYTDTQYF
TGTGCCAGCTCACCAGCTTTCCGGGGGACCTACACAGATACGCAGTATTTT
>TRBV18|TRBD1|-|TRBJ1-1
CASSPNGQGEVMNTEAFF
TGTGCCAGCTCACCAAACGGACAGGGGGAGGTCATGAACACTGAAGCTTTCTTT
>TRBV5-8|TRBD2|-|TRBJ2-3
CASSLLAGASDTQYF
TGTGCCAGCAGCTTGCTAGCGGGGGCCTCGGATACGCAGTATTTT